One T cell receptor beta chain is described in this entry. Its antigen is not known. This CDR3 is also generated by other DNA sequences in the sample. The entry originates in a study of shared clonotypes between healthy human individuals. Study background: Used for every donor were three CD4 naive, three CD4 memory, two CD8 naive and one CD8 memory plate. Study-level points and caveats: Sampling covered nothing but blood. Tissue TCR repertoires likely differ from those found in blood.

Investigators spread the genomic DNA of each subset evenly over several immunoSEQ plates. Original processing methods: As immunoSEQ supplied junction-only sequences (without quality scores), filtering differed. Profiling relied on immunoSEQ multiplex PCR, and the TCRdb table lists in-frame clones only, not all of them. D and trimming were read from the DNA, whereas the V and J calls and clone size are those reported in that table. Of some 2.1 million clones in the sample, roughly 95% were seen once. Trimming pared 5 bases from V and 0 bases from J, leaving 7 bases between. The V gene's germline CDR1 is SEHNR and CDR2 FQNEAQ (reference sequence). CDR3 length equals 13 residues.

This sequence joins TRBV7-9 and TRBJ1-2, with D perhaps matching TRBD1 (5 bases). The TCR comes from a man between 18 and 29 years old in good health. The sample was naive CD4+ T cells sorted from blood. Subset here: CD45RA+ positively selected. CDR3 bases: TGTGCCAGCAGCCTAGGGGCTAACTATGGCTACACCTTC. Translated: CASSLGANYGYTF.